The following is a TCR beta chain sequence with its context. Original handling: It was from reference gene primer amplification that nucleated cell counts were estimated. Only in-frame clones appear in the TCRdb table, and some are missing; sequencing was by immunoSEQ multiplex PCR. V and J calls and clone size follow that table, whereas D and trimming were derived from the DNA. The sample has 150,000 to 200,000 clones; about 82% are singletons. CDR3 length: 13 residues. V lost 6 bases to trimming and J lost 7 bases, with 12 bases between them. Germline values: CDR1 LNHDA, CDR2 SQIVND (reference sequence). The entry originates in a study of blood T cell repertoires in COVID-19. Study summary: Researchers got acute and convalescent COVID-19 samples from the United States, Italy and Spain. T cells, B-cell-depleted T cells, or PBMCs supplied cDNA or gDNA.

The rearrangement uses TRBV19 and TRBJ1-4; tentative D call: TRBD1 (6 bases). The clonotype was recovered from a woman aged 25 to 39 with acute or convalescent COVID-19. The sample comprised peripheral blood. The CDR3 sequence: CASRLTGFEKLFF. The CDR3 coding sequence is TGTGCCAGTAGGCTAACAGGGTTTGAAAAACTGTTTTTT.